The rows below give T cell receptor beta chains drawn from one sample of a study of blood T cell repertoires in COVID-19. The table came from immunoSEQ multiplex PCR; TCRdb's copy has only in-frame clones and leaves some out. The table records 410,000 or so clones, approximately 91% of them present only once. The specimen was peripheral blood. These receptors all come from a woman in her forties with COVID-19, enrolled during active disease. Both conserved end residues are part of each CDR3. The D gene is left open where the match is weak. A row's size may be missing; if present it is once, few, many or a size class.

>TRBJ2-3|TRBV5-1|-|TRBD2
CASSLARTSGGMQNPDTQYF
TGCGCCAGCAGCTTGGCCAGGACTAGCGGGGGCATGCAGAACCCAGATACGCAGTATTTT
>TRBJ1-4|TRBV3-1/TRBV3-2|-|TRBD1
CASSQFRDSGSGEKLFF
TGTGCCAGCAGCCAATTCCGGGACAGCGGGTCCGGTGAAAAACTGTTTTTT
>TRBJ1-1|TRBV6-4|-|-
CASSQVFGSEAFF
TGTGCCAGCAGTCAAGTTTTTGGCTCTGAAGCTTTCTTT
>TRBJ1-5|TRBV30|-|-
CAWGTGLDQPQHF
TGTGCCTGGGGCACAGGGCTCGATCAGCCCCAGCATTTT
>TRBJ1-4|TRBV6-5|-|TRBD1
CASSFGQGAQKLFF
TGTGCCAGCAGTTTTGGACAGGGGGCTCAAAAACTGTTTTTT
>TRBJ2-1|TRBV27|-|TRBD2
CASSWGTTYNEQFF
TGTGCCAGCAGTTGGGGGACTACCTACAATGAGCAGTTCTTC
>TRBJ2-7|TRBV11-1|-|TRBD2
CASRLGSGSSYEQYF
TGTGCCAGCAGGTTGGGCAGCGGGAGCTCCTACGAGCAGTACTTC
>TRBJ2-7|TRBV7-3|-|TRBD1
CASSPQGPGKQHF
TGTGCCAGCAGCCCACAGGGGCCAGGGAAGCAGCACTTC
>TRBJ1-1|TRBV19|-|-
CASSKGVATEAFF
TGTGCCAGTAGTAAAGGGGTGGCCACTGAAGCTTTCTTT
>TRBJ1-1|TRBV10-3|-|-
CAIRTRGDTEAFF
TGTGCCATCAGGACCCGGGGAGACACTGAAGCTTTCTTT
>TRBJ2-2|TRBV5-4|-|TRBD1
CASSFRDRVVTGELFF
TGTGCCAGCAGTTTCCGGGACAGGGTGGTCACCGGGGAGCTGTTTTTT
>TRBJ1-2|TRBV19|-|-
CASSALQGPHYGYTF
TGTGCCAGTAGTGCCCTCCAGGGGCCTCACTATGGCTACACCTTC
>TRBJ1-5|TRBV28|-|-
CASSLWGTRQPQHF
TGTGCCAGCAGTTTATGGGGGACACGTCAGCCCCAGCATTTT
>TRBJ2-2|TRBV19|-|TRBD2
CASSSGLAGLNTGELFF
TGTGCCAGTAGTTCGGGACTAGCGGGACTGAACACCGGGGAGCTGTTTTTT
>TRBJ1-5|TRBV27|-|-
CASSLNRDSNQPQHF
TGTGCCAGCAGTTTAAACAGGGATAGCAATCAGCCCCAGCATTTT
>TRBJ2-2|TRBV5-6|-|TRBD1
CASSRDRGTSGELFF
TGTGCCAGCAGCCGGGACAGGGGGACTAGCGGGGAGCTGTTTTTT
>TRBJ2-5|TRBV5-6|once|-
CASSQGQETQYF
TGTGCCAGCAGCCAGGGGCAAGAGACCCAGTACTTC
>TRBJ1-2|TRBV7-2|-|-
CASSFRQDYTF
TGTGCCAGCAGCTTTCGACAGGACTACACCTTC
>TRBJ2-7|TRBV5-4|-|-
CASSSSSVSYEQYF
TGTGCCAGCAGCTCCTCTAGCGTCTCCTACGAGCAGTACTTC
>TRBJ2-2|TRBV28|-|TRBD1
CASSTPGQGFTGELFF
TGTGCCAGCAGCACACCGGGACAGGGGTTCACCGGGGAGCTGTTTTTT
>TRBJ2-5|TRBV19|-|-
CASSADLENQETQYF
TGTGCCAGTAGTGCCGATCTAGAGAACCAAGAGACCCAGTACTTC
>TRBJ1-5|TRBV19|-|TRBD1
CASSIGTGRDQPQHF
TGTGCCAGTAGTATTGGGACAGGGAGGGATCAGCCCCAGCATTTT
>TRBJ1-5|TRBV18|-|-
CASSRARGNQPQHF
TGTGCCAGCTCACGGGCGAGGGGCAATCAGCCCCAGCATTTT
>TRBJ1-6|TRBV4-3|-|-
CASSLAGSSYNSPLHF
TGCGCCAGCAGCCTGGCGGGGAGCTCCTATAATTCACCCCTCCACTTT
>TRBJ1-4|TRBV5-1|once|-
CASSLGSNELFF
TGCGCCAGCAGCTTGGGTAGTAACGAACTGTTTTTT
>TRBJ2-2|TRBV5-1|-|-
CASSLRGTNTGELFF
TGCGCCAGCAGCTTGAGGGGTACGAACACCGGGGAGCTGTTTTTT
>TRBJ1-2|TRBV6-5|-|TRBD1
CASSYSRQGGNYGYTF
TGTGCCAGCAGTTACTCGCGACAGGGGGGTAACTATGGCTACACCTTC
>TRBJ2-5|TRBV24-1|-|TRBD2
CATRGGGAEGTQYF
TGTGCCACCCGCGGCGGGGGGGCTGAGGGGACCCAGTACTTC
>TRBJ2-1|TRBV11-2|-|TRBD2
CASSLSAGGTREQFF
TGTGCCAGCAGCTTATCCGCGGGGGGTACGAGGGAGCAGTTCTTC
>TRBJ2-1|TRBV7-2|-|-
CASSLGGGIYNEQFF
TGTGCCAGCAGCTTAGGAGGCGGTATCTACAATGAGCAGTTCTTC
>TRBJ1-6|TRBV5-4|-|-
CASSSGRDNSPLHF
TGTGCCAGCAGCAGCGGGAGAGATAATTCACCCCTCCACTTT
>TRBJ1-4|TRBV30|-|TRBD1
CAWIDRAGGEKLFF
TGTGCCTGGATCGACAGGGCCGGGGGTGAAAAACTGTTTTTT
>TRBJ1-2|TRBV10-3|-|-
CAITPGGFDYGYTF
TGTGCCATCACCCCGGGGGGATTCGACTATGGCTACACCTTC
>TRBJ1-2|TRBV5-6|-|-
CASSLELLYGGKMFGYTF
TGTGCCAGCAGCTTGGAATTATTATATGGAGGGAAGATGTTTGGCTACACCTTC
>TRBJ1-2|TRBV23-1|-|TRBD1
CASSQRDRVPPNYGYTF
TGCGCCAGCAGTCAGAGGGACAGGGTCCCTCCTAACTATGGCTACACCTTC
>TRBJ1-4|TRBV5-5|-|TRBD1
CASSYGTGDSNEKLFF
TGTGCCAGCAGTTACGGGACAGGGGATTCTAATGAAAAACTGTTTTTT
>TRBJ1-3|TRBV5-1|-|TRBD1
CASSSGQPNSGNTIYF
TGCGCCAGCAGCTCGGGACAGCCTAACTCTGGAAACACCATATATTTT
>TRBJ2-7|TRBV6-2/TRBV6-3|-|-
CASSRRLRSQYF
TGTGCCAGCAGCCGCCGGTTGAGGTCGCAGTACTTC
>TRBJ2-1|TRBV7-2|-|-
CASSNGYGGEQFF
TGTGCCAGCAGCAACGGGTACGGGGGTGAGCAGTTCTTC
>TRBJ1-4|TRBV7-9|-|TRBD1
CASSLSRGATNEKLFF
TGTGCCAGCAGCTTAAGCAGGGGGGCGACTAATGAAAAACTGTTTTTT